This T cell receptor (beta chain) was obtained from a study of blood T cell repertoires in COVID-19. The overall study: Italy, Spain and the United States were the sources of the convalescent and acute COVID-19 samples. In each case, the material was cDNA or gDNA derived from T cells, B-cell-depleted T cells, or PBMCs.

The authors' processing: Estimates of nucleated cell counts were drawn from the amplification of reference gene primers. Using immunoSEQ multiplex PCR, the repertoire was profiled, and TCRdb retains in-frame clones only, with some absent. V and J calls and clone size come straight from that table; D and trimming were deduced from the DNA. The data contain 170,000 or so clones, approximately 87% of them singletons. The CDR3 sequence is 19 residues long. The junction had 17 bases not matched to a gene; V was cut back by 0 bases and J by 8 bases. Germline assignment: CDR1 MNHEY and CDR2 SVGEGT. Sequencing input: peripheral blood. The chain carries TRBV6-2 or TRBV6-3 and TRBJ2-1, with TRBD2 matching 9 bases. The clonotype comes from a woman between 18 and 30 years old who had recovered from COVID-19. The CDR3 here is CASSYSLEFVAGDPHEQFF. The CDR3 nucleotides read TGTGCCAGCAGTTACTCTCTGGAGTTCGTAGCGGGAGACCCACATGAGCAGTTCTTC.